This entry is about one T cell receptor beta chain. Antigen specificity is unknown. These data are taken from a study of CXCR3-negative and CXCR3-positive naive CD8 T cells. Study findings and constraints: CXCR3-expressing naive cells carried TRB CDR3s more hydrophobic than those of CXCR3-negative naive cells.

The CDR3 runs 15 residues. CDR1 and CDR2 (germline): SGHRS, YFSETQ. Naive CD8+ T cells carried a CD45RO-CCR7+CD27+CD95- phenotype. The libraries of TRB cDNA were constructed through 5' RACE using UMI labels. From its re-call of the 5' RACE reads, TCRdb lists each CDR3 protein once, without DNA. This repertoire comprises about 98,000 distinct CDR3 sequences; its ten largest clones make up approximately 1%. Material for sequencing was naive CXCR3+ CD8+ T cells from blood. Stated subset: CD45RO-CCR7+CD27+CD95- naive CD8+ T cells expressing CXCR3 (TNR3+). This receptor was obtained from a human donor in good health. Some clones in this sample may be carry-over from other donors' samples. This chain uses TRBV5-1 with TRBJ2-7; the D call from TCRdb, TRBD2, cannot be confirmed without DNA. The CDR3 spells CASSFLRDIPGEQYF.